The next 14 T cell receptor beta chains were all read from a single sample in a study of T cells in Graves' hyperthyroidism and ophthalmopathy. Researchers amplified the TCR beta CDR3 regions from RNA transcripts. An initial round of RT-PCR targeting the TCR CDR3 relied on the HTBI primer set. Each CDR3 protein gets one entry after TCRdb re-called the multiplex PCR reads with MiXCR. The repertoire holds some 400,000 distinct CDR3 sequences, approximately 14% seen once, with 9.5% to 11% in the top ten. Sequencing was done on a sample of blood. These receptors were taken from an older woman with Graves' hyperthyroidism.

At least ten counts were recorded for this clonotype. The chain joins TRBV20-1 to TRBJ1-1; unclear D gene. V was clipped by 0 bases and J by 4 bases, with 12 bases between them. Germline CDR1 and CDR2: DFQATT and SNEGSKA (reference sequence). This CDR3 is built from 14 residues. The CDR3: CSARDLEGFTEAFF. CDR3 coding DNA: TGCAGTGCTAGAGATCTCGAAGGCTTCACTGAAGCTTTCTTT.

This clonotype was seen at least ten times. The genes are TRBV12-3 or TRBV12-4 and TRBJ2-3, with D unresolved. The CDR3 has 13 amino acids. The V end lost 2 bases, the J end lost 8 bases, and 11 bases lay between the germline ends. CDR3 sequence reads: CASSLLQVPTQYF. DNA of the CDR3: TGTGCCAGCAGTTTATTGCAGGTCCCTACGCAGTATTTT.

In the case of this clonotype: A much larger clone is a single base away; this may be a read error. The rearrangement uses TRBV6-1 and TRBJ2-5; possibly TRBD2 for D (7 bases). The CDR3 length is 13 residues. Germline values: CDR1 MNHNS, CDR2 SASEGT. The CDR3 bases are TGTGCCAGCCGGACTAGAGGGGGAGAGACCCAGCACTTC. This encodes CASRTRGGETQHF.

In its sample, this clonotype was seen many times. The CDR3 DNA follows: TGTGCCAGCAGGATAGCGGGACAGGGAAACAATCAGCCCCAGCATTTT. It codes for CASRIAGQGNNQPQHF. This sequence joins TRBV6-1 and TRBJ1-5; 9 nucleotides match TRBD1. V lost 6 bases and J lost 3; bases outside the gene matches: 9. The CDR3 length is 16 residues. Germline CDR1 MNHNS, CDR2 SASEGT.

This clonotype was recorded many times. The chain links TRBV30 to TRBJ1-3; D is possibly TRBD1 (6 bases). The CDR3 runs to 17 residues. From germline, CDR1 is GTSNPN and CDR2 SVGIG (reference sequence). The CDR3 sequence: CAGGRWEYDLSGNTIYF. In DNA, the CDR3 is TGTGCTGGGGGGCGATGGGAGTATGACCTCTCTGGAAACACCATATATTTT.

The chain couples TRBV5-5 to TRBJ2-7; the match to TRBD1 covers 8 bases. CDR1 and CDR2 from the germline V gene are SGHKS and YYEKEE (reference sequence). CDR3 length: 14 amino acids. The J segment lost 5 bases and the V segment lost 2 bases, leaving 6 bases of the junction unmatched. The CDR3 sequence is CASSFPDRVHEQYF. CDR3 DNA sequence: TGTGCCAGCAGCTTCCCGGACAGGGTCCACGAGCAGTACTTC.

The chain links TRBV20-1 to TRBJ2-7, with D tentatively TRBD2 (6 bases). Germline values: CDR1 DFQATT, CDR2 SNEGSKA (reference sequence). This CDR3 is built from 11 residues. V lost 6 bases, J lost 3 bases, and 9 bases lay in between. The CDR3 reads CSARLVYEQYF. DNA of the CDR3: TGCAGTGCCAGACTAGTCTACGAGCAGTACTTC.

This clonotype was detected ten times or more. V usage is TRBV20-1 and J usage is TRBJ2-5; 8 nucleotides match TRBD2. This CDR3 region has 12 residues. Germline V gene lookup returns CDR1 DFQATT and CDR2 SNEGSKA (reference sequence). Unmatched junction bases numbered 4, after V lost 5 bases and J lost 5 bases. The CDR3 DNA is TGCAGTGCTCGAGCGGGAGCGGAGACCCAGTACTTC. Translating gives CSARAGAETQYF.

The genes are TRBV20-1 and TRBJ1-2; no clear D gene. Per the germline V gene, CDR1 is DFQATT and CDR2 is SNEGSKA (reference sequence). CDR3 length: 13 residues. The germline V and J ends were trimmed by 0 bases and 2 bases, with 7 bases remaining between them. In nucleotides, the CDR3 is TGCAGTGCTAGAGACGCGGTGAACTATGGCTACACCTTC. Translated, it gives CSARDAVNYGYTF.

The table lists this clonotype with a few counts. The rearrangement links TRBV7-9 to TRBJ1-1; possible D gene TRBD1, 5 bases. The CDR3 is made up of 13 amino acids. Trimming left V 2 bases short and J 7 bases short, with 11 bases between. The germline gives CDR1 SEHNR, CDR2 FQNEAQ (reference sequence). The CDR3 DNA reads as TGTGCCAGCAGCTTAATAGGTCAGGGTGAAGCTTTCTTT. Protein sequence: CASSLIGQGEAFF.

This clonotype was counted at least ten times. This chain connects TRBV6-2 or TRBV6-3 to TRBJ2-1; D not certain. CDR1 and CDR2 (germline): MNHEY, SVGEGT. This CDR3 spans 14 amino acids. Trimming took off 6 bases at V and 4 bases at J, with 13 bases between the two ends. The CDR3 region has the DNA TGTGCCAGCAGGTCACAAAGAACGTACAATGAGCAGTTCTTC. This sequence encodes CASRSQRTYNEQFF.

About this clonotype itself: Since a much larger clone is just one base distant, this may be a read error. V usage is TRBV5-1 and J usage is TRBJ2-5; 11 positions match TRBD2. The CDR3 has 15 residues. CDR1 and CDR2 from the germline V gene are SGHRS and YFSETQ. The CDR3, as DNA: TGCGCCAGCAGCTTGGGACTAGCGGGACCGGAGATCCAGTACTTC. It codes for CASSLGLAGPEIQYF.

In its sample, this clonotype was seen many times. This chain joins TRBV7-9 and TRBJ2-5; TRBD2 agrees at 8 bases. Unmatched junction bases numbered 8, after V lost 0 bases and J lost 5 bases. This CDR3 is 16 amino acids long. Germline loops: CDR1 SEHNR, CDR2 FQNEAQ (reference sequence). The CDR3 reads CASSLALASGLETQYF. CDR3 nucleotide sequence: TGTGCCAGCAGCTTAGCGTTGGCTAGCGGGCTGGAGACCCAGTACTTC.

This chain connects TRBV11-3 to TRBJ1-6, with 9 bases matching TRBD1. This CDR3 contains 15 residues. V was pared by 5 bases and J by 10 bases, with 9 bases of the junction left unmatched. CDR1 is SGHNT, CDR2 YENEEA, per germline. This CDR3 reads CASSLRTGAHSPLHF. DNA for the CDR3: TGTGCCAGCAGCCTACGGACAGGGGCCCACTCACCCCTCCACTTT.